The clone carrying this T cell receptor (beta chain) was recorded once. CDR3 length: 16 amino acids. CDR1 is SNHLY and CDR2 is FYNNEI in the germline V gene. V lost 2 bases to trimming and J lost 2 bases; unmatched junction nucleotides: 3. This entry belongs to a study of cytomegalovirus exposure and HLA in healthy donors. Both 60 Vbeta primers and 13 Jbeta primers went into the PCR. Only in-frame clones appear in the TCRdb table, and some are missing; sequencing was by immunoSEQ multiplex PCR. This table holds 150,000 to 200,000 clones, roughly 74% found once. This sequence joins TRBV2 and TRBJ2-3; 11 bases agree with TRBD2. Sample: PBMCs. The clonotype was recovered from a man between 18 and 35 years old in good health and CMV-seropositive. The CDR3 DNA reads TGTGCCAGCAGTGAAAGGACTAGCGGGTACACAGATACGCAGTATTTT. The encoded protein is CASSERTSGYTDTQYF.